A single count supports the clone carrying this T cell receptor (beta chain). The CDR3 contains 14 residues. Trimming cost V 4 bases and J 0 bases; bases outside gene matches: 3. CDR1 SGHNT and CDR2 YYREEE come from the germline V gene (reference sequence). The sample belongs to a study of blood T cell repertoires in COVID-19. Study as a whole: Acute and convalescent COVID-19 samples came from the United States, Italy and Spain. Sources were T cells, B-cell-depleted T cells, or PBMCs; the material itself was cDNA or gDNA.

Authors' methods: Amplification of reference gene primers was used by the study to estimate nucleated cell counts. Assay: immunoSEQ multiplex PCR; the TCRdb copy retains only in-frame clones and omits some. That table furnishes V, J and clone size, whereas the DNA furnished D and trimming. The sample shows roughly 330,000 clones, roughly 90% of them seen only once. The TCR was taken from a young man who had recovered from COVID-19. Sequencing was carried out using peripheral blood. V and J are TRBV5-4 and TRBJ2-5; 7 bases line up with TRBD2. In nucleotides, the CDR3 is TGTGCCAGCAGCCGGGGGGACGACCAAGAGACCCAGTACTTC. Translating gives CASSRGDDQETQYF.